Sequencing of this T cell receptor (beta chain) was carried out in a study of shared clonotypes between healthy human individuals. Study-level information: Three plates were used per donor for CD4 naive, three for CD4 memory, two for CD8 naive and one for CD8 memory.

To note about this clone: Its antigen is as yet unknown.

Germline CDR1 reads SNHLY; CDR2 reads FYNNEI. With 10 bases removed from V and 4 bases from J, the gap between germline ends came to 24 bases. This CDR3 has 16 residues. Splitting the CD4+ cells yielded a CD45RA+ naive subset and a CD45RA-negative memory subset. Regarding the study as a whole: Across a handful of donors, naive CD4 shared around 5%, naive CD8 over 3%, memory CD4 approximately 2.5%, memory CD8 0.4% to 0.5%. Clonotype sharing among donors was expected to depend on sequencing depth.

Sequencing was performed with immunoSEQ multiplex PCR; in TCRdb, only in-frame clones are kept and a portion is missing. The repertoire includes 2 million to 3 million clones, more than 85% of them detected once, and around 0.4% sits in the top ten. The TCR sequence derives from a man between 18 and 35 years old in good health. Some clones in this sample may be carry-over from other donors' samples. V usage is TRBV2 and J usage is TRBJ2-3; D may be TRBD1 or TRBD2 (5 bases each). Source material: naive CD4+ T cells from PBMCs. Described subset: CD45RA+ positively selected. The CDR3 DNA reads TGTGCCACCTCCAAGTCGCGAGGGGCAGGGCCAGATACGCAGTATTTT. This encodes CATSKSRGAGPDTQYF. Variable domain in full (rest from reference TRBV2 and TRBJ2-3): EPEVTQTPSHQVTQMGQEVILRCVPISNHLYFYWYRQILGQKVEFLVSFYNNEISEKSEIFDDQFSVERPDGSNFTLKIRSTKLEDSAMYFCATSKSRGAGPDTQYFGPGTRLTVL.